In this sample, the clone carrying this T cell receptor beta chain turned up a few times. Its antigen is still unknown. The data originate from a study of CD8 T cells in ankylosing spondylitis. Findings and limits, study-wide: Among TCR beta sequences, a motif of 7 to 9 highly homologous variants appeared characteristic of ankylosing spondylitis blood.

V dropped 4 bases and J dropped 0 bases, with 7 bases sitting between them. The CDR3 has 14 residues. Per germline, CDR1 MNHEY and CDR2 SMNVEV (reference sequence). Researchers built TCR beta libraries using quantitative 5'-RACE with molecular barcodes. TCRdb processed the 5' RACE reads anew with MiXCR; each CDR3 protein has one entry. This table has about 360,000 distinct CDR3 sequences, approximately 22% appearing once. The sample comprised blood, either unsorted or a sorted T cell fraction (not recorded which). This receptor was obtained from a male donor with ankylosing spondylitis or in good health (not recorded which). This chain joins TRBV27 and TRBJ1-5; D not certain. CDR3 amino acids: CASSSGVSNQPQHF. CDR3 DNA: TGTGCCAGCAGTTCTGGAGTTAGCAATCAGCCCCAGCATTTT.